This passage covers 15 T cell receptor beta chains from one sample sequenced in a study of tumor and adjacent non-tumor tissue in lung cancer. This sample's RNA came from whole unsorted tissue. The library came from three nested PCR rounds adapted from ARM-PCR protocols. TCRdb ran MiXCR on the multiplex PCR reads and lists one entry per CDR3 protein. In the table there are 65,000 to 75,000 distinct CDR3 sequences, 55% to 85% of which are singletons. The material sequenced was lung tumor tissue. These receptors were collected from a man in his sixties with non-small cell lung cancer.

Points on this clonotype: One end of the junction fails to match germline, which may point to a read error. The gene calls are TRBV20-1 and TRBJ2-5; TRBD2 might be the D (6 bases). The V gene's germline CDR1 is DFQATT and CDR2 SNEGSKA (reference sequence). The CDR3 has 14 residues. The CDR3 is CNASAGGEAETQYF. CDR3 sequence (DNA): TGCAATGCTAGCGCCGGTGGCGAAGCGGAGACCCAGTACTTC.

This clonotype came up once. At one end the junction does not follow the germline gene, possibly because of a read error. This chain connects TRBV20-1 to TRBJ2-2, with 7 bases fitting TRBD2. Germline V gives CDR1 DFQATT, CDR2 SNEGSKA (reference sequence). The CDR3 totals 15 residues. CDR3: CSDTRGLELSGELFF. CDR3 sequence (DNA): TGCAGTGATACCCGAGGACTGGAACTAAGCGGGGAGTTGTTTTTT.

This clonotype was seen a few times. The rearrangement joins TRBV6-5 to TRBJ1-2; no clear D gene. Germline CDR1 and CDR2: MNHEY and SVGAGI. The length of the CDR3 is 14 residues. V lost 7 bases, J lost 8 bases, and 20 bases lay in between. The CDR3 DNA reads as TGTGCCAGCACCCTACGAGCCTGGGGAGAAGGCTACACCTTC. Translated: CASTLRAWGEGYTF.

Points on this clonotype: A much more abundant neighbour one base away suggests this may be a read error. The gene calls are TRBV20-1 and TRBJ2-7; no clear D gene. CDR1 and CDR2 (germline): DFQATT, SNEGSKA (reference sequence). This CDR3 is built from 11 residues. The CDR3: CTAENSYEQHF. DNA of the CDR3: TGCACTGCGGAGAACAGCTACGAGCAGCACTTC.

Remarks on this clonotype: Sequence at one end of the junction differs from germline and may be a read error. The rearrangement links TRBV12-3 or TRBV12-4 to TRBJ2-1; a possible D gene is TRBD2 (5 bases). This CDR3 spans 16 amino acids. CDR3 sequence (DNA): TGTGCCAGCACCTCCAGAGGGAGTGGCTCCTACAATGTGCAGTTCTTC. Amino acid sequence: CASTSRGSGSYNVQFF.

The chain joins TRBV6-5 to TRBJ2-1; D ambiguous. V lost 0 bases, J lost 6 bases, and 12 bases lay in between. The CDR3 has 15 residues. Germline CDR1 MNHEY, CDR2 SVGAGI. Here the CDR3 reads CASSYSRRNGNEQFF. The DNA of the CDR3 is TGTGCCAGCAGTTACTCGAGACGCAACGGCAATGAGCAGTTCTTC.

The rearrangement links TRBV11-2 to TRBJ1-1; D is unresolved. The germline V gene has CDR1 SGHAT and CDR2 FQNNGV. This CDR3 comprises 10 residues. Trimming cost V 8 bases and J 4 bases, with 5 bases left between them. CDR3 DNA: TGTGCCAGCGGAGGCACTGAAGCTTTCTTT. This codes for CASGGTEAFF.

This clonotype was detected only once. The V gene is TRBV6-1, the J gene TRBJ2-7; no clear D gene. The CDR3 has 11 amino acids. V was clipped by 2 bases and J by 6 bases, with 5 bases between them. CDR1 and CDR2 from the germline V gene are MNHNS and SASEGT. Written as DNA, the CDR3 is TGTGCCAGCAGTGAAAAGCGCGAGCAGTACTTC. Encoded protein: CASSEKREQYF.

Note on this clonotype: At one end, the junction sequence differs from germline, possibly due to a read error. The V call is TRBV10-3, the J call TRBJ1-5; D unclear. The CDR3 consists of 15 residues. The germline V gene has CDR1 ENHRY and CDR2 SYGVKD. CDR3 sequence (DNA): TGTGCCATCAGTGACCCCGGGAGGGCTCGTCAGCCCCAGCATTTC. Its translation: CAISDPGRARQPQHF.

With respect to this clonotype: Lacking the conserved final phenylalanine or tryptophan, this CDR3 likely reflects a read error. The genes are TRBV20-1 and TRBJ2-5; D is undetermined. Trimming took 3 bases from V and 1 from J, leaving 3 bases between them. CDR1 and CDR2 from the germline V gene are DFQATT and SNEGSKA (reference sequence). This CDR3 spans 11 amino acids. The CDR3 sequence: CSARVQETQYL. CDR3 nucleotide sequence: TGCAGTGCTAGGGTCCAAGAGACCCAGTACCTC.

Worth noting for this clonotype: A junction end diverges from the germline sequence, so it may reflect a read error. The chain uses TRBV10-3 and TRBJ2-6, with TRBD2 matching 8 bases. The germline V gene has CDR1 ENHRY and CDR2 SYGVKD. The CDR3 runs 20 residues. Written as DNA, the CDR3 is TGTGCCATAAGTGAACATGGGACTAGGGGGTGGGACTCTGAGGCCAACGTCCTGACTTTC. Its protein is CAISEHGTRGWDSEANVLTF.

Ten or more counts support this clonotype. The CDR3 reads CSVPQPLVSDTQYF. CDR3 coding DNA: TGCAGCGTCCCACAGCCACTAGTTTCGGATACGCAGTATTTT. J is TRBJ2-3 and V is TRBV29-1; D is perhaps TRBD2 (5 bases). The CDR3 is 14 amino acids. The V gene lost 6 bases and the J gene lost 6 bases, with 19 bases spanning the gap. The germline CDR1 and CDR2 sequences are SQVTM and ANQGSEA.

This chain connects TRBV28 to TRBJ2-6; 8 positions match TRBD1. There are 17 residues in the CDR3. In germline, CDR1 is MDHEN, CDR2 SYDVKM. V was clipped by 9 bases and J by 3 bases; unmatched bases: 13. The DNA of the CDR3 is TGTGCCAGTACCTGGTCAGGGGGCTCTATTGGGGCCAACGTCCTGACTTTC. Amino acid sequence: CASTWSGGSIGANVLTF. The complete variable domain, with remaining parts taken from reference TRBV28 and TRBJ2-6, reads DVKVTQSSRYLVKRTGEKVFLECVQDMDHENMFWYRQDPGLGLRLIYFSYDVKMKEKGDIPEGYSVSREKKERFSLILESASTNQTSMYLCASTWSGGSIGANVLTFGAGSRLTVL.

This chain connects TRBV6-1 to TRBJ2-1, with TRBD2 identical over 10 bases. There are 14 residues in the CDR3. Germline V gene data show CDR1 as MNHNS and CDR2 as SASEGT. Trimming removed 7 bases from V and 5 bases from J; junction bases left unmatched: 5. CDR3 bases: TGTGCCAGCATCCGAACTAGCGGGGACAATGAGCAGTTCTTC. It translates to CASIRTSGDNEQFF.

As for this clonotype: This CDR3 fails to terminate in the conserved phenylalanine or tryptophan, so it likely reflects a read error. The rearrangement joins TRBV29-1 to TRBJ2-7; no firm D call. V lost 5 bases to trimming and J lost 2 bases, with 16 bases between them. Germline CDR1 reads SQVTM; CDR2 reads ANQGSEA. The CDR3 loop spans 14 amino acids. The CDR3 nucleotides read TGCAGCGTTAAATGGATCGACCATCCCTACGAGCAGTACTTG. Amino acid sequence: CSVKWIDHPYEQYL.